This TCR beta chain was captured in a study of T-cell reconstitution after alpha-beta-depleted transplantation in children. Study-level findings and limits: T-cell numbers and diversity, one year after transplant, stemmed largely from T cells that were newly produced.

As concerns this clonotype: Its antigen is currently unknown.

Per the germline V gene, CDR1 is SGHRS and CDR2 is YFSETQ. V shed 2 bases and J shed 2 bases, with 11 bases lying between them. This CDR3 region has 14 residues. This sample's TCRbeta library carried unique molecular identifier barcodes. TCRdb ran MiXCR on the PCR reads and lists one entry per CDR3 protein. The data contain almost 250,000 distinct CDR3 sequences, about 25% of them seen just once; the ten biggest clones take up approximately 2.5%. The TCR originated in a girl between 2 and 10 years old with Fanconi anemia, due to receive a stem cell transplant. The genes are TRBV5-1 and TRBJ2-7, with TRBD2 as a possible D gene (6 bases). This specimen was PBMCs, taken before TCRalphabeta/CD19-depleted stem cell transplant. The CDR3 spells CASSLGDSAYEQYF. The CDR3 DNA sequence: TGCGCCAGCAGCTTAGGGGACTCCGCCTACGAGCAGTACTTC. The entire variable domain, with the rest obtained from reference TRBV5-1 and TRBJ2-7, is as follows: KAGVTQTPRYLIKTRGQQVTLSCSPISGHRSVSWYQQTPGQGLQFLFEYFSETQRNKGNFPGRFSGRQFSNSRSEMNVSTLELGDSALYLCASSLGDSAYEQYFGPGTRLTVT.